The source of this T cell receptor beta chain is a study of T cell responses to AZD1222 COVID-19 vaccine. Worth noting for this clone: Its antigen is as yet unknown.

The assay was immunoSEQ multiplex PCR, and TCRdb's table has in-frame clones only and misses some. This sample has more than 80,000 clones, with approximately 90% found just once. The CDR3 runs 14 residues. Germline CDR1 reads MGHRA; CDR2 reads YSYEKL. Trimming at V came to 4 bases and at J to 6 bases, leaving 9 bases not matched to a gene. Study conclusions and caveats: The span of vaccine-associated CD4 TCRs extended across spike, with dominance at 160-218 and 743-854.

The input for sequencing was peripheral blood, taken 28 days after the second AZD1222 dose. V and J are TRBV4-1 and TRBJ2-7; 7 positions match TRBD1. The sequence came from an adult who received the AZD1222 COVID-19 vaccine. The DNA of the CDR3 is TGCGCCAGCAGCCGGGACAGACAAGGGTCCGAGCAGTACTTC. It codes for CASSRDRQGSEQYF.